This T cell receptor (beta chain) was recorded in a study of OX40 agonist ivuxolimab in advanced cancers. Study-wide context: Previous treatment with anti-PD-1, anti-PD-L1 or anti-CTLA-4 therapy was allowed; 40% had received some. Study-level points and caveats: CD4+ and CD8+ T cells in blood underwent clonal expansion by week 6 at 0.1 to 3.0 mg/kg. Low normalized clonal expansion also occurred in some nonresponding patients. CD8+ T cells showed, on average, more clonal expansion than CD4+ cells.

The table came from immunoSEQ multiplex PCR; TCRdb's copy has only in-frame clones and leaves some out. The data hold tens of thousands of clones, with roughly 84% observed a single time. In its sample, this clone was seen once. The antigen remains unidentified. Specimen: CD4+ or CD8+ T cells sorted from blood, collected in a trial of the OX40 agonist ivuxolimab. The TCR sequence derives from an adult with an advanced solid tumor such as melanoma, head and neck, liver or kidney cancer.

The CDR3 loop reads CTPPRDQPQHF. For the CDR3, the DNA is TGCACCCCCCCGAGGGATCAGCCCCAGCATTTT. The rearrangement uses TRBV20-1 and TRBJ1-5; no clear D. Germline CDR1 reads DFQATT; CDR2 reads SNEGSKA (reference sequence). This CDR3 region has 11 residues.